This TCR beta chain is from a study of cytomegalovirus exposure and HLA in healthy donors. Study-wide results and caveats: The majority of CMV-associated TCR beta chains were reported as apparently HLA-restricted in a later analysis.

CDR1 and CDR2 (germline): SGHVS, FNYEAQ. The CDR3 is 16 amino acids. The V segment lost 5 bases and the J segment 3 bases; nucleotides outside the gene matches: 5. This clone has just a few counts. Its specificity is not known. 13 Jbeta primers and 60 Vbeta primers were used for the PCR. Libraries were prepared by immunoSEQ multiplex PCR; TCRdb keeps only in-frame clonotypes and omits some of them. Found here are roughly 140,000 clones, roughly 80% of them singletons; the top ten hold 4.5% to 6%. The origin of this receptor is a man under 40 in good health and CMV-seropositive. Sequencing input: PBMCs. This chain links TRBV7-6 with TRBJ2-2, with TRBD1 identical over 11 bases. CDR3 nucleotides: TGTGCCAGCAGCGATCCGGGACAGGGGGACACCGGGGAGCTGTTTTTT. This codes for CASSDPGQGDTGELFF.